This TCR beta chain was recorded in a study of T-cell memory formation after mild COVID-19. Overall study context: Largely, the TCR clusters proved donor specific. Overall study findings and caveats: Pre-infection memory harbored some responding clones, suggesting cross-reactive memory joined.

Germline V gene sequence: CDR1 DFQATT, CDR2 SNEGSKA (reference sequence). The CDR3 totals 14 residues. This clonotype was found a few times. The antigen remains undetermined. TCRdb recomputed calls from the 5' RACE reads with MiXCR, one row per CDR3 protein. The sample lists roughly 190,000 distinct CDR3 sequences, approximately 20% seen once, with 2.4% in the top ten. The TCR sequence derives from an adult woman who had mild COVID-19 (a few samples of this study predate the infection). Cell type and time point are not known. The chain links TRBV20-1 to TRBJ2-1, with 8 bases matching TRBD2. Sequencing input: PBMCs or a T cell subset sorted from them (not recorded which). For the CDR3, the DNA is TGCAGGGCAGAGTTGGCGGGGGGTATCAATGAGCAGTTCTTC. This translates into CRAELAGGINEQFF.